One sample yielded the 28 T cell receptor beta chains listed below, sequenced in a study of T cells of healthy individuals. TCRdb re-analysed the 5' RACE reads in MiXCR, keeping a single row per CDR3 protein. The data hold about 100,000 distinct CDR3 sequences, with around 17% observed a single time. These receptor sequences come from a human donor in good health.

The table lists this clonotype with many counts. This chain connects TRBV28 to TRBJ2-1, with 8 bases identical to TRBD1. Germline loops: CDR1 MDHEN, CDR2 SYDVKM. Unmatched junction bases numbered 13, after V lost 6 bases and J lost 9 bases. This CDR3 has 15 amino acids. Here the CDR3 reads CASRNLGQGRAEQFF. The DNA for the CDR3 is TGTGCCAGCAGGAACCTAGGACAGGGTAGGGCTGAGCAGTTCTTC.

This clonotype was seen more than once but under ten times. An end of the junction differs from the germline gene, which may be a read error. The V gene is TRBV4-2, the J gene TRBJ2-5; the match to TRBD2 covers 8 bases. This CDR3 is 15 amino acids long. Germline loops: CDR1 LGHNA, CDR2 YNFKEQ. DNA of the CDR3: TGTGCCAGCAGCCAAGATTTGGAGGCTAGCGGGCCTCTGAACTTC. Translation gives CASSQDLEASGPLNF.

This clonotype was detected only a few times. The rearrangement uses TRBV5-5 and TRBJ2-4; D call uncertain. V was pared by 0 bases and J by 7 bases, with 8 bases between. The CDR3 has 13 amino acids. The V gene's germline CDR1 is SGHKS and CDR2 YYEKEE (reference sequence). CDR3 nucleotide sequence: TGTGCCAGCAGCTTGGACAGTCAGAACATTCAGTACTTC. Protein sequence: CASSLDSQNIQYF.

This clonotype came up a few times. The rearrangement uses TRBV20-1 and TRBJ2-1, with 12 nucleotides matching TRBD1. Losses at the gene ends were 3 bases for V and 10 bases for J; bases not matched to a gene: 7. This CDR3 is 14 amino acids long. In germline, CDR1 is DFQATT, CDR2 SNEGSKA (reference sequence). The DNA of the CDR3 is TGCAGTGCTAGTCGAGGGACAGGGGGCCGGGAGCAGTTCTTC. It codes for CSASRGTGGREQFF.

This clonotype was seen at least ten times. This chain links TRBV29-1 with TRBJ2-1; the D call may be TRBD1 or TRBD2 (5 bases each). The CDR3 spans 15 residues. V gave up 3 bases and J gave up 5 bases, with 17 bases separating them. Germline V gene data show CDR1 as SQVTM and CDR2 as ANQGSEA. In DNA, the CDR3 is TGCAGCGTTGAGTTCCGGGACCGAAACGACAATGAGCAGTTCTTC. Protein sequence: CSVEFRDRNDNEQFF.

This clonotype was recorded a few times. This sequence joins TRBV20-1 and TRBJ1-5; maybe TRBD1 (6 bases). The CDR3 runs 16 residues. V dropped 4 bases and J dropped 2 bases, with 18 bases sitting between them. The V gene's germline CDR1 is DFQATT and CDR2 SNEGSKA (reference sequence). The chain's CDR3 is CSATRTYRVGNQPQHF. Here the CDR3 DNA reads TGCAGTGCTACCCGAACCTACAGGGTGGGCAATCAGCCCCAGCATTTT.

This chain connects TRBV9 to TRBJ2-1; TRBD1 matches at 9 bases. Per the germline V gene, CDR1 is SGDLS and CDR2 is YYNGEE. Unmatched junction bases numbered 7, after V lost 3 bases and J lost 6 bases. This CDR3 comprises 15 residues. This CDR3 reads CASSAGQGTGNEQFF. CDR3 bases: TGTGCCAGCAGCGCGGGACAGGGAACAGGCAATGAGCAGTTCTTC.

This clonotype was observed a handful of times. The DNA of the CDR3 is TGTGCCAGCAGCGTCCAGGAGATGTCCCAGTACTTC. Its translation: CASSVQEMSQYF. The gene calls are TRBV3-1 and TRBJ2-5; D gene uncertain. Trimming removed 5 bases at V and 9 bases at J, with 13 bases between. The germline V gene has CDR1 LGHDT and CDR2 YNNKEL (reference sequence). The CDR3 spans 12 residues.

The sample holds a few counts of this clonotype. The chain has TRBV21-1 and TRBJ1-4. TRBV21-1 is a pseudogene segment. This CDR3 region has 8 residues. The CDR3 spells CASSELFF. DNA for the CDR3: TGTGCCAGCAGCGAACTGTTTTTT.

This chain connects TRBV6-1 to TRBJ2-1; weak D call: TRBD2 (5 bases). Trimming left V 2 bases short and J 14 bases short, with 7 bases between. The germline V gene encodes CDR1 MNHNS and CDR2 SASEGT. This CDR3 comprises 10 residues. The CDR3 is CASSESREFF. The CDR3 DNA reads as TGTGCCAGCAGTGAATCGAGGGAGTTCTTC.

The V call is TRBV7-8, the J call TRBJ1-4; 8 nucleotides align to TRBD1. CDR1 and CDR2 from the germline V gene are SGHVS and FQNEAQ. With 1 base clipped from V and 3 bases from J, the junction kept 4 bases outside the gene matches. The CDR3 runs to 16 residues. The CDR3 sequence is CASSLGTGRSNEKLFF. CDR3 nucleotide sequence: TGTGCCAGCAGCTTAGGGACAGGGCGGTCTAATGAAAAACTGTTTTTT.

J is TRBJ2-7 and V is TRBV5-1; D unresolved. Germline V CDR1 and CDR2: SGHRS, YFSETQ. V was shortened by 0 bases and J by 4 bases, with 14 bases between the two germline ends. CDR3 size: 15 residues. Here the CDR3 reads CASSLDTGQDYEQYF. The CDR3 DNA reads as TGCGCCAGCAGCTTGGACACCGGCCAGGATTACGAGCAGTACTTC.

This chain links TRBV5-1 with TRBJ2-5; D may be TRBD1 or TRBD2 (5 bases each). Germline CDR1 SGHRS, CDR2 YFSETQ. CDR3 size: 15 residues. Deletions cut 5 bases from V and 4 bases from J, with 18 bases between. The CDR3 reads CASRFGAHTGETQYF. The CDR3 bases are TGCGCCAGCAGATTCGGGGCGCATACTGGAGAGACCCAGTACTTC.

The chain employs TRBV28 and TRBJ2-2; D is unclear. Per the germline V gene, CDR1 is MDHEN and CDR2 is SYDVKM. CDR3 length equals 15 residues. V was shortened by 3 bases and J by 7 bases, with 15 bases between the two germline ends. CDR3 in DNA: TGTGCCAGCAGTTTGGCGCCTAGGGTGGACGGGGAGCTGTTTTTT. It yields the protein CASSLAPRVDGELFF.

This clonotype showed up just a few times. The chain employs TRBV29-1 and TRBJ2-3; D not certain. V was pared by 3 bases and J by 5 bases, with 12 bases between. This CDR3 has 13 amino acids. Looked up from germline, CDR1 is SQVTM and CDR2 is ANQGSEA. In nucleotides, the CDR3 is TGCAGCGTTGATCTTGATAGGGAAGATACGCAGTATTTT. Translation gives CSVDLDREDTQYF.

V gene TRBV20-1 combines with J gene TRBJ2-7, with a tentative D call TRBD1 (6 bases). Germline V CDR1 and CDR2: DFQATT, SNEGSKA (reference sequence). V was trimmed by 6 bases and J by 3 bases, leaving 18 bases between them. CDR3 length: 14 amino acids. The CDR3 region is CSAPLGTFHYEQYF. As DNA, the CDR3 is TGCAGTGCGCCCCTTGGGACATTCCACTACGAGCAGTACTTC.

V is TRBV12-3 or TRBV12-4 and J is TRBJ1-4; no definite D call. The CDR3 runs 14 residues. With 2 bases removed from V and 0 bases from J, the gap between germline ends came to 4 bases. CDR3 loop: CASSLQATNEKLFF. The CDR3 DNA reads as TGTGCCAGCAGTTTACAGGCAACTAATGAAAAACTGTTTTTT.

This clonotype was picked up a small number of times. The chain joins TRBV10-3 to TRBJ1-2, with D unclear. The V gene lost 4 bases and the J gene lost 4 bases, with 7 bases spanning the gap. CDR1 ENHRY and CDR2 SYGVKD come from the germline V gene. The CDR3 is 12 amino acids. The DNA for the CDR3 is TGTGCCATCAGTGGGTTTGTCTATGGCTACACCTTC. It is translated as CAISGFVYGYTF.

The gene calls are TRBV9 and TRBJ2-5; 10 bases match TRBD2. CDR1 is SGDLS and CDR2 is YYNGEE in the germline V gene. The junction had 9 bases not matched to a gene; V was cut back by 2 bases and J by 2 bases. This CDR3 spans 17 amino acids. CDR3 residues: CASSVGVAGGLQETQYF. Here the CDR3 DNA reads TGTGCCAGCAGCGTTGGGGTAGCGGGAGGTCTTCAAGAGACCCAGTACTTC.

This clonotype was counted only a few times. The chain is built from TRBV6-6 and TRBJ2-4; 7 bases are shared with TRBD1. Unmatched junction bases numbered 4, after V lost 7 bases and J lost 1 base. This CDR3 comprises 14 residues. The germline gives CDR1 MNHNY, CDR2 SVGAGI (reference sequence). The CDR3 loop reads CASNDRVAKNIQYF. CDR3 bases: TGTGCCAGCAACGACAGGGTGGCCAAAAACATTCAGTACTTC.

J is TRBJ2-1 and V is TRBV6-5; D is unclear. The germline V gene encodes CDR1 MNHEY and CDR2 SVGAGI. V lost 0 bases to trimming and J lost 8 bases, with 14 bases between them. The CDR3 has 15 residues. CDR3 DNA: TGTGCCAGCAGTTACTCGATATTCGGTTTAGATGAGCAGTTCTTC. Translation: CASSYSIFGLDEQFF.

This clonotype was seen only once. The V and J genes are TRBV7-2 and TRBJ2-1; TRBD1 or TRBD2 may be the D gene (6 bases each). Deletions cut 2 bases from V and 14 bases from J, with 16 bases between. Germline assignment: CDR1 SGHTA and CDR2 FQGNSA. There are 13 residues in the CDR3. In nucleotides, the CDR3 is TGTGCCAGCAGCTTAATAGCGGTTCAGGGGAAGTTCTTC. Residues: CASSLIAVQGKFF. The complete variable domain, with remaining parts taken from reference TRBV7-2 and TRBJ2-1, reads GAGVSQSPSNKVTEKGKDVELRCDPISGHTALYWYRQSLGQGLEFLIYFQGNSAPDKSGLPSDRFSAERTGGSVSTLTIQRTQQEDSAVYLCASSLIAVQGKFFGPGTRLTVL.

This clonotype has at least ten counts. This chain joins TRBV3-1 and TRBJ1-5; D gene ambiguous. CDR3 size: 17 residues. The V gene lost 3 bases and the J gene lost 2 bases, with 17 bases spanning the gap. Germline V gene data show CDR1 as LGHDT and CDR2 as YNNKEL (reference sequence). The CDR3, as DNA: TGTGCCAGCAGCCAGTGGTCGGGGAACCGGGGCAATCAGCCCCAGCATTTT. Protein sequence: CASSQWSGNRGNQPQHF.

The chain employs TRBV4-2 and TRBJ2-2; unclear D gene. This CDR3 comprises 13 residues. Trimming left V 0 bases short and J 6 bases short, with 5 bases between. Germline CDR1 LGHNA, CDR2 YNFKEQ. CDR3 sequence reads: CASSQDFAGELFF. The DNA of the CDR3 is TGTGCCAGCAGCCAAGACTTCGCCGGGGAGCTGTTTTTT.

The chain employs TRBV5-1 and TRBJ2-1, with 10 bases aligning to TRBD2. Germline trimming cut 0 bases from V and 2 bases from J; bases unmatched to any gene: 8. Per the germline V gene, CDR1 is SGHRS and CDR2 is YFSETQ. The CDR3 has 18 residues. The chain's CDR3 is CASSLAGSGRMTYNEQFF. In DNA, the CDR3 is TGCGCCAGCAGCTTGGCTGGTAGCGGGAGGATGACCTACAATGAGCAGTTCTTC. Full variable domain (outside the CDR3, taken from reference TRBV5-1 and TRBJ2-1): KAGVTQTPRYLIKTRGQQVTLSCSPISGHRSVSWYQQTPGQGLQFLFEYFSETQRNKGNFPGRFSGRQFSNSRSEMNVSTLELGDSALYLCASSLAGSGRMTYNEQFFGPGTRLTVL.

J is TRBJ2-1 and V is TRBV6-2 or TRBV6-3; 13 bases are a match to TRBD2. Germline CDR1 and CDR2: MNHEY and SVGEGT. Unmatched junction bases numbered 8, after V lost 5 bases and J lost 7 bases. The CDR3 contains 16 residues. CDR3 DNA: TGTGCCAGCAGTCGCACGACTAGCGGGAGGAGGAATGAGCAGTTCTTC. This translates into CASSRTTSGRRNEQFF.

This clonotype was counted at least ten times. The CDR3 loop is CASSLAGGYTF. CDR3 coding DNA: TGTGCCAGCAGCTTAGCCGGTGGCTACACCTTC. V is TRBV7-2 and J is TRBJ1-2; no reliable D call. The germline V gene has CDR1 SGHTA and CDR2 FQGNSA. V was shortened by 0 bases and J by 7 bases, with 3 bases between the two germline ends. The CDR3 length is 11 residues.

This clonotype was seen more than once but under ten times. The genes are TRBV2 and TRBJ2-7; TRBD1 might be the D (5 bases). This CDR3 is 11 amino acids long. With 9 bases removed from V and 6 bases from J, the gap between germline ends came to 12 bases. Germline V gene data show CDR1 as SNHLY and CDR2 as FYNNEI. This CDR3 reads CASKVGLEQYF. The CDR3, as DNA: TGTGCCAGTAAAGTGGGGCTCGAGCAGTACTTC.